One T cell receptor (beta chain) is described in this entry. The data belong to a study of human T cells and chemical hapten exposure. Study details: The use of 2% DPC on approximately 2 cm by approximately 2 cm of upper inner arm skin constituted sensitization. The scalp of each patient received a weekly diphenylcyclopropenone dose for the full roughly 23-week study.

With 5 bases removed from V and 5 bases from J, the gap between germline ends came to 21 bases. The CDR3 has 17 amino acids. One entry per CDR3 protein results from TCRdb running MiXCR on the RACE reads. The sample lists about 180,000 distinct CDR3 sequences; around 30% were seen once. Described time point: pre-sensitization, week 0. Stated treatment: therapeutic diphenylcyclopropenone sensitization with weekly scalp DPC. The sample was whole blood, taken in connection with sensitization to the hapten diphenylcyclopropenone (DPC). The receptor's source is a woman aged 25 to 39 with alopecia areata. Some clones in this sample may be carry-over from other donors' samples. The genes are TRBV12-3 or TRBV12-4 and TRBJ1-4; possible D gene TRBD1, 6 bases. The CDR3 protein is CASSGTGTPRPNEKLFF. CDR3 sequence (DNA): TGTGCCAGCAGTGGGACCGGGACACCGAGACCCAATGAAAAACTGTTTTTT.